These T cell receptor beta chains were read from a single sample in a study of monozygotic twins with inflammatory bowel disease. Following a re-call of the 5' RACE reads, TCRdb has one entry per CDR3 protein and lacks DNA. The sample totals over 150,000 distinct CDR3 sequences. Sequencing input: blood. Receptors were obtained from a human donor with ulcerative colitis or Crohn's disease, or a healthy co-twin of an affected twin (not recorded which). Each CDR3 is given with its conserved first and last residue.

j_call	v_call	cdr3_aa
TRBJ1-2	TRBV18	CASSPGTVFSLGYTF
TRBJ2-1	TRBV11-1	CASSLTAGANEQFF
TRBJ2-1	TRBV28	CASSLESGRGFEQFF
TRBJ2-2	TRBV6-2/TRBV6-3	CASSYERRFGELFF
TRBJ2-7	TRBV7-9	CASSLAVGFSSYEQYF
TRBJ2-1	TRBV24-1	CATSGWDSNGLLNEQFF
TRBJ1-1	TRBV6-1	CASSEPGGLSTEAFF
TRBJ2-1	TRBV29-1	CSVERQLVVYEQFF
TRBJ1-6	TRBV7-9	CASSYSRGRDYNSPLHF
TRBJ2-1	TRBV10-3	CAISESRAGGDEQFF
TRBJ1-5	TRBV20-1	CSAFTGSGQPQHF
TRBJ2-5	TRBV7-2	CASSSSPSSGETQYF
TRBJ2-7	TRBV11-2	CASSLVEGKSGEQYF
TRBJ2-1	TRBV18	CASSPSVEFNEQFF
TRBJ1-3	TRBV5-5	CASSYPGTGRNTIYF
TRBJ2-1	TRBV23-1	CASSQFSEATSSSYNEQFF
TRBJ1-4	TRBV6-2/TRBV6-3	CASSYSGGTNEKLFF
TRBJ2-2	TRBV5-1	CASSQRAGGDTGELFF
TRBJ2-1	TRBV15	CATGWTSGANEQFF
TRBJ2-3	TRBV5-1	CASSLDITDTQYF
TRBJ2-1	TRBV2	CASNSRDPYNEQFF
TRBJ2-2	TRBV5-1	CASSPRDRVNTGELFF
TRBJ2-1	TRBV20-1	CSAPRDGSYNEQFF
TRBJ2-2	TRBV19	CASSIPSFKNTGELFF
TRBJ2-1	TRBV5-1	CASSLQGDDEQFF
TRBJ2-1	TRBV20-1	CSASPGPAYNEQFF
TRBJ2-1	TRBV24-1	CATSDLAGGTHEQFF